This record covers a single T cell receptor beta chain. This entry belongs to a study of blood T cell repertoires in COVID-19. Produced via immunoSEQ multiplex PCR; TCRdb's table is partial and in-frame only. There are some 250,000 clones in the sample; about nine tenths occur only once, and less than 15% lies in the top ten. Germline CDR1 reads MNHNS; CDR2 reads SASEGT. The CDR3 is made up of 18 amino acids. V lost 1 base and J lost 4, with 23 bases in between. V usage is TRBV6-1 and J usage is TRBJ2-7; possible D gene TRBD1, 7 bases. The sample taken for sequencing was peripheral blood. The TCR comes from a woman aged 30 to 39 with COVID-19, enrolled during active disease. The CDR3 sequence is CASSEGVGGQGGLYEQYF. In DNA form, the CDR3 reads TGTGCCAGCAGTGAAGGGGTTGGCGGGCAGGGGGGTTTGTACGAGCAGTACTTC.